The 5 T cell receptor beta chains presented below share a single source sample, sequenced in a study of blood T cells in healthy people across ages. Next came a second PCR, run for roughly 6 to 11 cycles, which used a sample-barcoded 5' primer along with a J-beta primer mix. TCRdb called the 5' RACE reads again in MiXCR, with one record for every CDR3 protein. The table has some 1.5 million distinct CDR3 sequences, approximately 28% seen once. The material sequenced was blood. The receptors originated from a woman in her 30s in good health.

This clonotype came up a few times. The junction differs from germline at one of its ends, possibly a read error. The CDR3 spells CASSFSPRTSGGVSPSTDTQYF. The CDR3 DNA reads as TGTGCCAGTAGCTTCAGCCCCCGGACTAGCGGGGGGGTGAGCCCTAGCACAGATACGCAGTATTTT. The rearrangement joins TRBV7-3 to TRBJ2-3, with TRBD2 identical over 15 bases. This CDR3 spans 22 amino acids. CDR1 is SGHTA and CDR2 is FQGTGA in the germline V gene.

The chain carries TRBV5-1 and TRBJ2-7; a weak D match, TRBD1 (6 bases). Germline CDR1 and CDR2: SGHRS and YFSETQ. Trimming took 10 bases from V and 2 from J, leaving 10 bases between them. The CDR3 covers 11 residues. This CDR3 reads CARGQTYEQYF. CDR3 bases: TGCGCCCGCGGACAGACCTACGAGCAGTACTTC.

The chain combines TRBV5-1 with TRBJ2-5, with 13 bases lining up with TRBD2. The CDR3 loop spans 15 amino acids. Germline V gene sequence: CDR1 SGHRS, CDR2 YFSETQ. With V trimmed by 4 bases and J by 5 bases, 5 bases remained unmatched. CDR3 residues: CASSAGTSGTETQYF. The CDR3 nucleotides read TGCGCCAGCAGCGCCGGGACTAGCGGGACTGAGACCCAGTACTTC.

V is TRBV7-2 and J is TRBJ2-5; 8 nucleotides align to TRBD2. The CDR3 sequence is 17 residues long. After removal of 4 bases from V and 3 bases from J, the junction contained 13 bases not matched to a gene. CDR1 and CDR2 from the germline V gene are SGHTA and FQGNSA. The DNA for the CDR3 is TGTGCCAGCAGCTGGGGTTGGGGCGGGGGGCCAAAAGAGACCCAGTACTTC. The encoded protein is CASSWGWGGGPKETQYF.

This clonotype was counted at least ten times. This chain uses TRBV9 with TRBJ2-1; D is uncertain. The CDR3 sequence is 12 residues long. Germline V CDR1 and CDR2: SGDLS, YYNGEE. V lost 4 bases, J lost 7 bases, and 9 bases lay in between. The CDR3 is CASSPPQNEQFF. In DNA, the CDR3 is TGTGCCAGCAGCCCCCCCCAGAATGAGCAGTTCTTC.